A single T cell receptor (beta chain) is shown here with its context. Its antigen is unidentified. The CDR3 is 15 amino acids. Germline lookup yields CDR1 SGHTA and CDR2 FQGNSA. Trimming cost V 3 bases and J 5 bases; bases outside gene matches: 8. Measured with immunoSEQ multiplex PCR; TCRdb has only the in-frame clones, and not every one. Here the sample spans approximately 85,000 clones, approximately 90% being singletons. The data are from a study of identifying expanded T cells in peripheral blood. Study conclusions and caveats: Two-week clone count variance significantly increased as total template count grew. Differentially abundant clones: around 1.2 between replicates, 15 to 17 at around 2 weeks, approximately 19 at four.

Sequenced input: blood. The chain has TRBV7-2 and TRBJ1-1, with TRBD1 matching 8 bases. The clonotype was recovered from a person aged 18-70 years in good health. The CDR3, as DNA: TGTGCCAGCAGCTTCGCCAGGGGGCGAGGGACTGAAGCTTTCTTT. Encoded protein: CASSFARGRGTEAFF.